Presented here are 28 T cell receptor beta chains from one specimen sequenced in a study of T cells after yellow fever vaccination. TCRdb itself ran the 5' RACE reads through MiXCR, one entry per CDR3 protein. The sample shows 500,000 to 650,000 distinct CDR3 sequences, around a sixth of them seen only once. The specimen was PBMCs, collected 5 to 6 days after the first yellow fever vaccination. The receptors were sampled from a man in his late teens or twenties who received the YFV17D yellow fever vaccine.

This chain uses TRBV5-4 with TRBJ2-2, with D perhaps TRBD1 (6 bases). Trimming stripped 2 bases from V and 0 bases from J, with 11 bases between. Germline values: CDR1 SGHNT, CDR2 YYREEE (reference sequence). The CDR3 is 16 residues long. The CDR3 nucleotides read TGTGCCAGCAGCTTTCCGACAGGACCGAACACCGGGGAGCTGTTTTTT. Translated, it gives CASSFPTGPNTGELFF.

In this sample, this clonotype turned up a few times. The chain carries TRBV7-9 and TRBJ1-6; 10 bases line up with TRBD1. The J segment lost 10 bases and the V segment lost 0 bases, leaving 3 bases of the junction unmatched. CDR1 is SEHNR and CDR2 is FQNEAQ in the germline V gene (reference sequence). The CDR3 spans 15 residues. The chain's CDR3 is CASSLAGDRGSPLHF. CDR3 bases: TGTGCCAGCAGCTTAGCGGGGGACAGGGGCTCACCCCTCCACTTT. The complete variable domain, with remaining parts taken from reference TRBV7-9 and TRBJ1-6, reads DTGVSQNPRHKITKRGQNVTFRCDPISEHNRLYWYRQTLGQGPEFLTYFQNEAQLEKSRLLSDRFSAERPKGSFSTLEIQRTEQGDSAMYLCASSLAGDRGSPLHFGNGTRLTVT.

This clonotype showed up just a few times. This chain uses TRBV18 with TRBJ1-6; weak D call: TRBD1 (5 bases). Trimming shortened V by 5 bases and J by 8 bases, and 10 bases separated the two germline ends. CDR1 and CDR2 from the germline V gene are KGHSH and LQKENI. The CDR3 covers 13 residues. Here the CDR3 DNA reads TGTGCCAGCTCAGAGGGGCTGGATTCACCCCTCCACTTT. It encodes CASSEGLDSPLHF.

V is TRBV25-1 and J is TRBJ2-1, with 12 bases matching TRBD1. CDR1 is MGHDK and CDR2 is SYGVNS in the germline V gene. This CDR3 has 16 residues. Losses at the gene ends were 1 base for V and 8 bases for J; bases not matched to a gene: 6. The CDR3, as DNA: TGTGCCAGCAGTGAATTAGGGGACAGGGGGCGCGATGAGCAGTTCTTC. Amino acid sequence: CASSELGDRGRDEQFF. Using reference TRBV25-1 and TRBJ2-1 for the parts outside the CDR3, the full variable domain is EADIYQTPRYLVIGTGKKITLECSQTMGHDKMYWYQQDPGMELHLIHYSYGVNSTEKGDLSSESTVSRIRTEHFPLTLESARPSHTSQYLCASSELGDRGRDEQFFGPGTRLTVL.

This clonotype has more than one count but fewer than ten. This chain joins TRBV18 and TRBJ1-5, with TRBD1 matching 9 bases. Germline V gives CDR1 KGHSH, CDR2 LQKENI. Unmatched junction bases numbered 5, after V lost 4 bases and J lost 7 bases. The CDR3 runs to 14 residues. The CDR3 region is CASSLQGAQQPQHF. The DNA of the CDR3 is TGTGCCAGCTCACTACAGGGGGCCCAACAGCCCCAGCATTTT. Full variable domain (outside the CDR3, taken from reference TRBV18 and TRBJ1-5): NAGVMQNPRHLVRRRGQEARLRCSPMKGHSHVYWYRQLPEEGLKFMVYLQKENIIDESGMPKERFSAEFPKEGPSILRIQQVVRGDSAAYFCASSLQGAQQPQHFGDGTRLSIL.

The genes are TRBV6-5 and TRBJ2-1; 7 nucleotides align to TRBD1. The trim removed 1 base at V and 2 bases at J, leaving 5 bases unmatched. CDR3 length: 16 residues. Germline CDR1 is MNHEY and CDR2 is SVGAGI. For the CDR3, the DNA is TGTGCCAGCAGTTACTTAAGACAGGGTGCCTACAATGAGCAGTTCTTC. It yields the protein CASSYLRQGAYNEQFF.

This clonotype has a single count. Here the CDR3 reads CASIKGYTGELFF. DNA for the CDR3: TGTGCCAGCATCAAGGGGTACACCGGGGAGCTGTTTTTT. The chain couples TRBV6-2 or TRBV6-3 to TRBJ2-2; perhaps TRBD1 as D (5 bases). The CDR3 has 13 amino acids. V was shortened by 7 bases and J by 3 bases, with 9 bases between the two germline ends. Looked up from germline, CDR1 is MNHEY and CDR2 is SVGEGT.

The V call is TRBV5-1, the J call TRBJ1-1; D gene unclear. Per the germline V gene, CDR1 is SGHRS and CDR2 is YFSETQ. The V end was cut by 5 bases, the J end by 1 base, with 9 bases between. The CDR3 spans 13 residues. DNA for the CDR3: TGCGCCAGCAGTGAGATCCGGAACACTGAAGCTTTCTTT. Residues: CASSEIRNTEAFF.

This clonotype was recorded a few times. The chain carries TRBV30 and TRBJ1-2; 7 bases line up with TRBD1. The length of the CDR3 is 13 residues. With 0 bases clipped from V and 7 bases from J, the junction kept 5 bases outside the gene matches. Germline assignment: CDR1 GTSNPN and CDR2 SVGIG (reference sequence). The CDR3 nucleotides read TGTGCCTGGAGTGTATCAGGGGGGTTTGGCTACACCTTC. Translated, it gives CAWSVSGGFGYTF.

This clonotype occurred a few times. As DNA, the CDR3 is TGTGCCAGCAGTTTGGGGGACAGGCACACTGAAGCTTTCTTT. Translated, it gives CASSLGDRHTEAFF. J is TRBJ1-1 and V is TRBV12-3 or TRBV12-4; 8 nucleotides match TRBD1. The CDR3 consists of 14 residues. V shed 3 bases, J shed 3 bases, and the junction held 3 bases outside the gene matches.

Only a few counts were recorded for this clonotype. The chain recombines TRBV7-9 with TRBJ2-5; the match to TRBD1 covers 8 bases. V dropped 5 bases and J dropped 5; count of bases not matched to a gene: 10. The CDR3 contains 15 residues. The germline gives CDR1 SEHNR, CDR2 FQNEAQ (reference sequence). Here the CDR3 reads CASSRPKDRAETQYF. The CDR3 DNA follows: TGTGCCAGCAGCCGACCTAAGGACAGGGCGGAGACCCAGTACTTC.

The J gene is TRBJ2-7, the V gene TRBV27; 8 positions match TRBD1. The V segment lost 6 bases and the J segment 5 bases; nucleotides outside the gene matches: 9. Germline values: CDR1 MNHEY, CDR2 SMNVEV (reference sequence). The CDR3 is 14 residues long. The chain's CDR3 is CASSPDRAPHEQYF. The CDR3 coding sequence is TGTGCCAGCAGCCCGGACAGGGCCCCACACGAGCAGTACTTC.

CDR3 bases: TGTGCCAGCAGTCTCCGACAGGACAACGAGCAGTACTTC. Amino acid sequence: CASSLRQDNEQYF. The chain links TRBV12-3 or TRBV12-4 to TRBJ2-7, with TRBD1 as a possible D gene (6 bases). This CDR3 comprises 13 residues. Deletions cut 5 bases from V and 5 bases from J, with 13 bases between.

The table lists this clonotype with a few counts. CDR3 nucleotides: TGCGCCAGCAGCGGGGATCCCCCCTACAATGAGCAGTTCTTC. Translation gives CASSGDPPYNEQFF. The rearrangement joins TRBV10-1 to TRBJ2-1, with TRBD2 as a possible D gene (5 bases). The germline gives CDR1 WNHNN, CDR2 SYGVQD (reference sequence). This CDR3 comprises 14 residues. Trimming removed 6 bases at V and 2 bases at J, with 11 bases between.

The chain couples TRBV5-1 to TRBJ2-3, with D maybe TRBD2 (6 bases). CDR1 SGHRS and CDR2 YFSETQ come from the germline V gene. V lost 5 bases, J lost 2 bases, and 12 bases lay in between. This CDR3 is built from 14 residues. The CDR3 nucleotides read TGCGCCAGCAGTTGGGACTCCTTCACAGATACGCAGTATTTT. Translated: CASSWDSFTDTQYF.

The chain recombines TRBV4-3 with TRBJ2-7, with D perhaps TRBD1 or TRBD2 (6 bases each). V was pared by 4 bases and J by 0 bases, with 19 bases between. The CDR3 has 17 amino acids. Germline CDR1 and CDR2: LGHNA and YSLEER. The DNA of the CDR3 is TGCGCCAGCAGCCGAACCACTAGGAGGGGGATCTCCTACGAGCAGTACTTC. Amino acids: CASSRTTRRGISYEQYF.

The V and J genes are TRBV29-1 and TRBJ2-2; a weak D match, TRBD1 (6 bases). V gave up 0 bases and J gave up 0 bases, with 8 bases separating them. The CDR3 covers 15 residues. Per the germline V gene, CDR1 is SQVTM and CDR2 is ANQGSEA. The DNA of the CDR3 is TGCAGCGTTGAAGAAGGGACAACGAACACCGGGGAGCTGTTTTTT. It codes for CSVEEGTTNTGELFF.

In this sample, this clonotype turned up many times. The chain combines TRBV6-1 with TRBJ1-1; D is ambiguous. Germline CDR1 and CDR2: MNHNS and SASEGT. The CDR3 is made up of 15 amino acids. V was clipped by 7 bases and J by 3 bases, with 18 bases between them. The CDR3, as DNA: TGTGCCAGCACTAGTATAGGGTCTTCGGACACTGAAGCTTTCTTT. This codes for CASTSIGSSDTEAFF.

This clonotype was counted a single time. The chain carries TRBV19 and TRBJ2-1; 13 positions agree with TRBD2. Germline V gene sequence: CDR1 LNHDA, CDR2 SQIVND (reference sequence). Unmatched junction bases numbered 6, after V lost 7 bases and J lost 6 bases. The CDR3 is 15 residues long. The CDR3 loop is CASTAGTSGVNEQFF. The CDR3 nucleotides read TGTGCCAGTACCGCCGGGACTAGCGGGGTCAATGAGCAGTTCTTC.

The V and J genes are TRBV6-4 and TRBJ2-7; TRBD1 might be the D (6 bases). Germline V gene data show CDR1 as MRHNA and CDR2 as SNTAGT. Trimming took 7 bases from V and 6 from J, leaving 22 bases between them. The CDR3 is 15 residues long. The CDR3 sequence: CASMEYRVILPEQYV. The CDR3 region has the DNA TGTGCCAGCATGGAATACAGGGTCATTTTGCCCGAGCAGTACGTC.

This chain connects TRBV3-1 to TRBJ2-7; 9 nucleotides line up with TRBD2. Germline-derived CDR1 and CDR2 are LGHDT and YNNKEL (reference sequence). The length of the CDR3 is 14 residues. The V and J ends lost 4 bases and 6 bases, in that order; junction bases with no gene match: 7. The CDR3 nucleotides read TGTGCCAGCAGCCTCCCTCTAGCGGGGTCCGAGCAGTACTTC. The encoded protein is CASSLPLAGSEQYF.

The CDR3 DNA reads TGCAGTACAACAGGGGAAGTGTGCTACGAGCAGTACTTC. Its protein is CSTTGEVCYEQYF. The gene calls are TRBV20-1 and TRBJ2-7, with 7 nucleotides matching TRBD1. J was trimmed by 3 bases and V by 8 bases; bases with no gene match: 10. Germline-derived CDR1 and CDR2 are DFQATT and SNEGSKA (reference sequence). This CDR3 is 13 amino acids long.

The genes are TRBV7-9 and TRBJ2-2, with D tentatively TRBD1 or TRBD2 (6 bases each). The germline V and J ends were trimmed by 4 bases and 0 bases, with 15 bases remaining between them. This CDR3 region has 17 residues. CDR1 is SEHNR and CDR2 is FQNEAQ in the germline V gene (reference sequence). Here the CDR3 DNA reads TGTGCCAGCAGCTCCCTGGGGGGACAAGCGAACACCGGGGAGCTGTTTTTT. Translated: CASSSLGGQANTGELFF.

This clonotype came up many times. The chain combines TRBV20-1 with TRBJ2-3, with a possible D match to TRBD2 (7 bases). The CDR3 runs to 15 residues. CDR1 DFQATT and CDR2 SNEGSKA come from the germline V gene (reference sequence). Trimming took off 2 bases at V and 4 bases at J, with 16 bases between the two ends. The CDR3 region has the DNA TGCAGTGCTAGAAGGGGGAGGGAGCGTCCAGATACGCAGTATTTT. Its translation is CSARRGRERPDTQYF.

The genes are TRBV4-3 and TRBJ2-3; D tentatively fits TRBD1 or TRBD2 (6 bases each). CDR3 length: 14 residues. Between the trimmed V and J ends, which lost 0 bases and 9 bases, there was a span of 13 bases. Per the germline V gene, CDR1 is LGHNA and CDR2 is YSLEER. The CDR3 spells CASSQDGGRDTQYF. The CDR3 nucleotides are TGCGCCAGCAGCCAAGATGGGGGGCGCGACACGCAGTATTTT.

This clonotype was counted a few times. The CDR3 DNA follows: TGTGCCAGCAGCTTTGGGGACAGGGGGACCTACGAGCAGTACTTC. Protein product: CASSFGDRGTYEQYF. The V call is TRBV7-9, the J call TRBJ2-7, with 11 bases lining up with TRBD1. V lost 3 bases to trimming and J lost 2 bases; unmatched junction nucleotides: 3. Germline loops: CDR1 SEHNR, CDR2 FQNEAQ (reference sequence). The CDR3 sequence is 15 residues long.

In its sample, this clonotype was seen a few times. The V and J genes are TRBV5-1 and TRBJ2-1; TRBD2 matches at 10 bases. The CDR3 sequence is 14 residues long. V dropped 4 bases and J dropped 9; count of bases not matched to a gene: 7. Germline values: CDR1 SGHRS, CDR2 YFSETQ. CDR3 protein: CASSPSGGRLEQFF. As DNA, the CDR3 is TGCGCCAGCAGCCCTAGCGGGGGAAGGCTTGAGCAGTTCTTC.

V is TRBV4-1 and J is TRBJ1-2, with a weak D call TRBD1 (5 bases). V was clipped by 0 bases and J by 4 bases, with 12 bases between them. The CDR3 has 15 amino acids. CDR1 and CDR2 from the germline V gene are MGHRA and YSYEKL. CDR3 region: CASSQDGTEIYGYTF. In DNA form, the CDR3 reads TGCGCCAGCAGCCAAGATGGGACTGAAATCTATGGCTACACCTTC.